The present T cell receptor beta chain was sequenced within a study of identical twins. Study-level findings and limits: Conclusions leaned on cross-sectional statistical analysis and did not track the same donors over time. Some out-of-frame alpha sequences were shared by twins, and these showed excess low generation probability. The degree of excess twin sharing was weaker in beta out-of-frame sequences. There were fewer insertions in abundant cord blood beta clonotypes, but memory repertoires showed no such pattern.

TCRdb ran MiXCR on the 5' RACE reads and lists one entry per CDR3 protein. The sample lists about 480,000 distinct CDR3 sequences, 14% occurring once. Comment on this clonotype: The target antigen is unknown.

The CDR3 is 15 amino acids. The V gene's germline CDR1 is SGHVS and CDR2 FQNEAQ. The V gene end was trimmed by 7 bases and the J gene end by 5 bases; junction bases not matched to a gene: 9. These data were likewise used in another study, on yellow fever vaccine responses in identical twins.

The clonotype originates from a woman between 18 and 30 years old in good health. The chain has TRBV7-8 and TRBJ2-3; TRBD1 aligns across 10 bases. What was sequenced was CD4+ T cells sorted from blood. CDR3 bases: TGTGCCAGCAACCTGGGACAGGGGATGAGAGATACGCAGTATTTT. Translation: CASNLGQGMRDTQYF.